In its sample, the clone carrying this TCR beta chain was seen once. Its matching antigen is unknown. Primers: 60 Vbeta forward and 13 Jbeta reverse. TCRdb's copy holds only in-frame clones and misses some; the assay was immunoSEQ multiplex PCR. The profile covers 150,000 to 200,000 clones, with approximately 80% appearing a single time and approximately 6.8% taken by the ten largest. The sample is drawn from a study of cytomegalovirus exposure and HLA in healthy donors. Whole-study results and caveats: Accurate predictions that matched the HLA-A and HLA-B alleles of most subjects were reportedly made from TCR beta sequences. Several top significant clusters appeared, in a later analysis, to be linked to common viral pathogens.

This sequence originates from a male donor in good health and CMV-seropositive. The sample comprised PBMCs.

CDR3 region: CASSFLQGDNEQFF. DNA for the CDR3: TGTGCCAGCTCATTTCTACAGGGGGACAATGAGCAGTTCTTC. The rearrangement joins TRBV18 to TRBJ2-1; 8 bases are a match to TRBD1. Trimming cost V 5 bases and J 5 bases; bases outside gene matches: 5. There are 14 residues in the CDR3. Germline V gives CDR1 KGHSH, CDR2 LQKENI.